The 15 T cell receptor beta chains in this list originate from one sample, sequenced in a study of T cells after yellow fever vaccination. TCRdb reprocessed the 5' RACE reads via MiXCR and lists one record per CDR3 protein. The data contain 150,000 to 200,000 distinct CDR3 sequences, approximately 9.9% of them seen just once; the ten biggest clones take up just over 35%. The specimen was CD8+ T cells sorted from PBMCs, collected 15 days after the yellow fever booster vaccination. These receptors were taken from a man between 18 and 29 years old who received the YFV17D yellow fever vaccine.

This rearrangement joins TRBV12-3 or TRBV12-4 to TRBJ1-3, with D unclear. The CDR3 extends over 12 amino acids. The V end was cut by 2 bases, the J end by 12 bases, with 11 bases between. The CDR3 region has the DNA TGTGCCAGCAGTTTAAATGGACGTTACATATATTTT. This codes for CASSLNGRYIYF.

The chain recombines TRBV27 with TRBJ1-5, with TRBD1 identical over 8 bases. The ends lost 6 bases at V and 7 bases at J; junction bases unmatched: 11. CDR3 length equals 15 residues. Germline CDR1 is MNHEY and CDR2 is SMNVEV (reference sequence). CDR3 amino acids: CASRRGDTGGQPQHF. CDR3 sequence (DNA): TGTGCCAGCAGGAGGGGAGACACAGGGGGACAGCCCCAGCATTTT.

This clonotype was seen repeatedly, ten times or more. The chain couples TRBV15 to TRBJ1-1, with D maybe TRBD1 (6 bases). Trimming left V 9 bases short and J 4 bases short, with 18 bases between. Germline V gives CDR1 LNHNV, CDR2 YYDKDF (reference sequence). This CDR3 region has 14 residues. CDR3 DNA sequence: TGTGCCACTCGGGTACAGGGATTAGGCACTGAAGCTTTCTTT. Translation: CATRVQGLGTEAFF. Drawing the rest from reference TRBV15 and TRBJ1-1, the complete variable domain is DAMVIQNPRYQVTQFGKPVTLSCSQTLNHNVMYWYQQKSSQAPKLLFHYYDKDFNNEADTPDNFQSRRPNTSFCFLDIRSPGLGDTAMYLCATRVQGLGTEAFFGQGTRLTVV.

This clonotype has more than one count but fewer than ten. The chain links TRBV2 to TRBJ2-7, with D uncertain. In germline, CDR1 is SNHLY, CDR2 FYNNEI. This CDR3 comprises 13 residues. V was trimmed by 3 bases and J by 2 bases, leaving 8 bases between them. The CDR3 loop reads CASSDLGTYEQYV. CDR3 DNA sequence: TGTGCCAGCAGTGATCTCGGTACCTACGAGCAGTACGTC.

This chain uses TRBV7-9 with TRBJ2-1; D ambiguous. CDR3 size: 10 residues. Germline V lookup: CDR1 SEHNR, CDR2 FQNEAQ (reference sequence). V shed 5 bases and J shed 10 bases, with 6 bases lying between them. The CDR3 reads CASSHLEQFF. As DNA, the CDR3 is TGTGCCAGCAGCCACTTGGAGCAGTTCTTC.

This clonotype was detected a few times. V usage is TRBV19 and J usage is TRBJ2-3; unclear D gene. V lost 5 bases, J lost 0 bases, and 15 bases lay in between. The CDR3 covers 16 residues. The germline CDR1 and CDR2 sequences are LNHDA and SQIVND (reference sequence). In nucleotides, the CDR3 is TGTGCCAGTAGTTGGTACAGCACCTCTAGCACAGATACGCAGTATTTT. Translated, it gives CASSWYSTSSTDTQYF. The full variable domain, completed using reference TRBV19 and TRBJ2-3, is DGGITQSPKYLFRKEGQNVTLSCEQNLNHDAMYWYRQDPGQGLRLIYYSQIVNDFQKGDIAEGYSVSREKKESFPLTVTSAQKNPTAFYLCASSWYSTSSTDTQYFGPGTRLTVL.

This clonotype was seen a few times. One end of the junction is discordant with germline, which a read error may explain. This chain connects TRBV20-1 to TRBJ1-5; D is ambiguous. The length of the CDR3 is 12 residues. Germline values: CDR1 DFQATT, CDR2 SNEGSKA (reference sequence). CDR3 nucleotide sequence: TGCAGTGCCAGAGATAGCAATCAGCCCCAGCATTTT. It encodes CSARDSNQPQHF.

CDR3 sequence: CASSYPGATGELFF. The DNA of the CDR3 is TGTGCCAGCAGTTACCCAGGGGCCACCGGGGAGCTGTTTTTT. This chain uses TRBV6-6 with TRBJ2-2; possible D gene TRBD1, 6 bases. V was cut by 2 bases and J by 4 bases, with 8 bases left in between. CDR1 and CDR2 (germline): MNHNY, SVGAGI (reference sequence). The CDR3 has 14 amino acids.

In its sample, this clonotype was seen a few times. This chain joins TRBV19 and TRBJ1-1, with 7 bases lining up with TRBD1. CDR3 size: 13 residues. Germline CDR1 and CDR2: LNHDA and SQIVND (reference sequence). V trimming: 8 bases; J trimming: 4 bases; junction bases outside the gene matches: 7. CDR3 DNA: TGTGCCAGTGCGACAGGGATTTTCACTGAAGCTTTCTTT. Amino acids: CASATGIFTEAFF. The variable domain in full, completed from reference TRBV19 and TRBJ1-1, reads DGGITQSPKYLFRKEGQNVTLSCEQNLNHDAMYWYRQDPGQGLRLIYYSQIVNDFQKGDIAEGYSVSREKKESFPLTVTSAQKNPTAFYLCASATGIFTEAFFGQGTRLTVV.

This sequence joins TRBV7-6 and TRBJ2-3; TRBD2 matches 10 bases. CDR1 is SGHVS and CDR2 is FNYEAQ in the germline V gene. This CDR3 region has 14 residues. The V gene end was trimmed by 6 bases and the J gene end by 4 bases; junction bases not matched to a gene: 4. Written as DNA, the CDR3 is TGTGCCAGCAGTCAGAGCGGGGGGGCAGATACGCAGTATTTT. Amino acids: CASSQSGGADTQYF. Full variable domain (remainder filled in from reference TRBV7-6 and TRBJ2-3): GAGVSQSPRYKVTKRGQDVALRCDPISGHVSLYWYRQALGQGPEFLTYFNYEAQQDKSGLPNDRFSAERPEGSISTLTIQRTEQRDSAMYRCASSQSGGADTQYFGPGTRLTVL.

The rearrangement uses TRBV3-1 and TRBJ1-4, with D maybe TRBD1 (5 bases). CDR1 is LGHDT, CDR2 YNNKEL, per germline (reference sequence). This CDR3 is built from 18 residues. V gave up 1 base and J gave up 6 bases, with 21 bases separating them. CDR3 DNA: TGTGCCAGCAGCCAAGCTTGGAGGAGGGGCCCGATGGATGAAAAACTGTTTTTT. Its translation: CASSQAWRRGPMDEKLFF.

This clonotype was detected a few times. The CDR3 sequence is CASSTAEETQYF. CDR3 nucleotide sequence: TGTGCCAGCAGCACAGCAGAAGAGACCCAGTACTTC. The chain uses TRBV7-9 and TRBJ2-5; D ambiguous. Trimming stripped 5 bases from V and 3 bases from J, with 7 bases between. From germline, CDR1 is SEHNR and CDR2 FQNEAQ (reference sequence). This CDR3 has 12 residues. Full variable domain (remainder filled in from reference TRBV7-9 and TRBJ2-5): DTGVSQNPRHKITKRGQNVTFRCDPISEHNRLYWYRQTLGQGPEFLTYFQNEAQLEKSRLLSDRFSAERPKGSFSTLEIQRTEQGDSAMYLCASSTAEETQYFGPGTRLLVL.

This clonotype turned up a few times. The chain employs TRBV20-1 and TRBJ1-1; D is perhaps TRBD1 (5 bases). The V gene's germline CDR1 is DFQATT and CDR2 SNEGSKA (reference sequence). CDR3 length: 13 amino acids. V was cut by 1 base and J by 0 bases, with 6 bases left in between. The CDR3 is CSARGRVNTEAFF. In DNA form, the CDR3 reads TGCAGTGCTAGAGGCAGGGTGAACACTGAAGCTTTCTTT.

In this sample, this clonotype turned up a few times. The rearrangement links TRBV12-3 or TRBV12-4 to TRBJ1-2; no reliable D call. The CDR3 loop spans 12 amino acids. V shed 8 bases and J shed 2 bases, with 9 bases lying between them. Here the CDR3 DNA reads TGTGCCAGCCTGCTGTACAACTATGGCTACACCTTC. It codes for CASLLYNYGYTF.

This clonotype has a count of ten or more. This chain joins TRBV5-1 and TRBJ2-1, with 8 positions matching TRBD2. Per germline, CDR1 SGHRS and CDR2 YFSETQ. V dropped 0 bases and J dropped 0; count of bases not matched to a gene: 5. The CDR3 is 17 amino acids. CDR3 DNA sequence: TGCGCCAGCAGCTTGGATGCTGGGACTAGCTCCTACAATGAGCAGTTCTTC. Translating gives CASSLDAGTSSYNEQFF.